The 16 T cell receptor beta chains reported below all come from one sample, sequenced in a study of shared clonotypes between healthy human individuals. Repertoires were generated with immunoSEQ multiplex PCR, while TCRdb's copy carries only in-frame clones and drops some. Altogether some 2.3 million clones are present, approximately 93% being singletons, with the ten largest covering roughly 0.36%. The sequencing sample was made of naive CD4+ T cells from PBMCs. The subset was: CD45RA+ positively selected. These TCRs come from a man aged 18 to 30 in good health. Some clones in this sample may be carry-over from other donors' samples.

The rearrangement joins TRBV30 to TRBJ2-2; perhaps D is TRBD1 or TRBD2 (5 bases each). The CDR3 extends over 19 amino acids. Germline lookup yields CDR1 GTSNPN and CDR2 SVGIG (reference sequence). Trimming stripped 1 base from V and 0 bases from J, with 21 bases between. CDR3 DNA sequence: TGTGCCTGGAGTGGAAAACCGGGACGAAAACCATCGAACACCGGGGAGCTGTTTTTT. It translates to CAWSGKPGRKPSNTGELFF.

On this clone: Other DNA sequences from this sample encode an identical CDR3 as well. The rearrangement joins TRBV28 to TRBJ1-5; no firm D call. The CDR3 runs to 14 residues. Trimming took 2 bases from V and 2 from J, leaving 7 bases between them. Germline loops: CDR1 MDHEN, CDR2 SYDVKM. This chain's CDR3 is CASSLGGGNQPQHF. The CDR3, as DNA: TGTGCCAGCAGTTTAGGAGGAGGCAATCAGCCCCAGCATTTT.

The gene calls are TRBV18 and TRBJ2-4; D perhaps matches TRBD1 (6 bases). The V end was cut by 0 bases, the J end by 1 base, with 7 bases between. The CDR3 loop spans 15 amino acids. The germline gives CDR1 KGHSH, CDR2 LQKENI. The CDR3 DNA reads as TGTGCCAGCTCACCACCCACAGGGGCCAAAAACATTCAGTACTTC. Amino acid sequence: CASSPPTGAKNIQYF.

The chain is built from TRBV2 and TRBJ2-2; the D is unclear. The CDR3 covers 14 residues. From germline, CDR1 is SNHLY and CDR2 FYNNEI. V dropped 2 bases and J dropped 3 bases, with 7 bases sitting between them. Here the CDR3 DNA reads TGTGCCAGCAGTGAAAAGGCATACACCGGGGAGCTGTTTTTT. The encoded protein is CASSEKAYTGELFF.

The chain joins TRBV10-3 to TRBJ1-1, with 10 bases aligning to TRBD1. Germline loops: CDR1 ENHRY, CDR2 SYGVKD. The CDR3 is 16 amino acids. J lost 4 bases, V lost 0 bases, and 5 bases had no gene match. CDR3 bases: TGTGCCATCAGTGAGTCGACAGGGGGCGCGAGCACTGAAGCTTTCTTT. Encoded protein: CAISESTGGASTEAFF.

CDR3 DNA sequence: TGTGCCAGCAGCGGGACCTACGGCACCGGGGAGCTGTTTTTT. Protein sequence: CASSGTYGTGELFF. The V gene is TRBV7-3, the J gene TRBJ2-2, with D perhaps given as TRBD1 or TRBD2 (5 bases each). Trimming removed 5 bases from V and 4 bases from J, with 11 bases in between. This CDR3 has 14 amino acids. The germline CDR1 and CDR2 sequences are SGHTA and FQGTGA.

The V and J genes are TRBV7-2 and TRBJ2-1, with D uncertain. Germline-derived CDR1 and CDR2 are SGHTA and FQGNSA. This CDR3 spans 16 amino acids. The V gene lost 5 bases and the J gene lost 6 bases, with 20 bases spanning the gap. The chain's CDR3 is CASSVNSLDGINEQFF. CDR3 coding DNA: TGTGCCAGCAGCGTCAACTCTCTGGACGGCATCAATGAGCAGTTCTTC.

V usage is TRBV5-5 and J usage is TRBJ2-7; the D gene could be TRBD1 or TRBD2 (6 bases each). The CDR3 runs to 16 residues. The V end was cut by 4 bases, the J end by 4 bases, with 21 bases between. The germline CDR1 and CDR2 sequences are SGHKS and YYEKEE (reference sequence). CDR3 nucleotides: TGTGCCAGCAGCCGTACAGGGAATATACGGGGGTACGAGCAGTACTTC. Its translation is CASSRTGNIRGYEQYF.

The rearrangement uses TRBV13 and TRBJ1-2; D is unresolved. The CDR3 totals 12 residues. V lost 7 bases to trimming and J lost 8 bases, with 14 bases between them. CDR1 is PRHDT and CDR2 is FYEKMQ in the germline V gene (reference sequence). CDR3 loop: CASTTNSPGYTF. The CDR3 DNA is TGTGCCAGCACGACCAATTCCCCCGGCTACACCTTC.

The genes are TRBV7-3 and TRBJ2-1; D is unresolved. This CDR3 has 13 amino acids. V was shortened by 1 base and J by 7 bases, with 8 bases between the two germline ends. Germline loops: CDR1 SGHTA, CDR2 FQGTGA. CDR3 residues: CASSLMGWNEQFF. Here the CDR3 DNA reads TGTGCCAGCAGCTTAATGGGGTGGAATGAGCAGTTCTTC. Together with reference TRBV7-3 and TRBJ2-1, the CDR3 gives the full variable domain: GAGVSQTPSNKVTEKGKYVELRCDPISGHTALYWYRQSLGQGPEFLIYFQGTGAADDSGLPNDRFFAVRPEGSVSTLKIQRTERGDSAVYLCASSLMGWNEQFFGPGTRLTVL.

Regarding this clone: The junction and the germline gene differ at one end; a read error may be behind it. This chain links TRBV6-5 with TRBJ2-7, with D tentatively TRBD1 (6 bases). The CDR3 is 10 amino acids. Germline V CDR1 and CDR2: MNHEY, SVGAGI. The CDR3 DNA reads as TGTGCCAGCATTGCCGGCAGGGGAGACTTC. It codes for CASIAGRGDF.

The chain couples TRBV7-2 to TRBJ2-2; TRBD1 or TRBD2 may be the D gene (5 bases each). CDR3 length: 17 amino acids. With 1 base removed from V and 3 bases from J, the gap between germline ends came to 15 bases. From germline, CDR1 is SGHTA and CDR2 FQGNSA. The CDR3 loop reads CASSLVAVRGYTGELFF. The CDR3 DNA reads as TGTGCCAGCAGCTTAGTCGCAGTTCGGGGCTACACCGGGGAGCTGTTTTTT.

A word on this clone: Other DNA sequences of this sample code for an identical CDR3. The chain recombines TRBV28 with TRBJ1-4; D may be TRBD1 (5 bases). CDR1 and CDR2 (germline): MDHEN, SYDVKM. CDR3 length: 15 amino acids. The V and J ends lost 5 bases and 7 bases respectively, with 17 bases between them. CDR3: CASSLGGARGEKLFF. The CDR3 coding sequence is TGTGCCAGCAGTCTCGGAGGGGCTAGGGGTGAAAAACTGTTTTTT.

V gene TRBV7-2 combines with J gene TRBJ1-2; perhaps TRBD1 as D (6 bases). Germline V gives CDR1 SGHTA, CDR2 FQGNSA. Trimming removed 4 bases at V and 4 bases at J, with 13 bases between. The CDR3 is 14 amino acids. The CDR3 region has the DNA TGTGCCAGCAGCTCAGAGAGGGGGGGCTATGGCTACACCTTC. This translates into CASSSERGGYGYTF.

V usage is TRBV9 and J usage is TRBJ2-7; 7 nucleotides line up with TRBD1. In germline, CDR1 is SGDLS, CDR2 YYNGEE. There are 16 residues in the CDR3. Trimming at V came to 0 bases and at J to 3 bases, leaving 9 bases not matched to a gene. CDR3 sequence: CASSVGPGTESYEQYF. The CDR3, as DNA: TGTGCCAGCAGCGTAGGTCCCGGGACAGAAAGCTACGAGCAGTACTTC.

The chain is built from TRBV7-2 and TRBJ2-1; D is undetermined. The CDR3 has 13 amino acids. Germline-derived CDR1 and CDR2 are SGHTA and FQGNSA. V gave up 1 base and J gave up 10 bases, with 11 bases separating them. DNA of the CDR3: TGTGCCAGCAGCTTAGTGGCGGTCGGCGAGCAGTTCTTC. Translation gives CASSLVAVGEQFF.